A single sample is the source of the 9 T cell receptor beta chains below, sequenced in a study of spatial heterogeneity in lung cancer. TCRdb redid the calling of the 5' RACE reads with MiXCR, one entry per CDR3 protein. The table shows some 55,000 distinct CDR3 sequences, with roughly 5.9% occurring only once. Described time point: sample taken at primary tumor resection. The input for sequencing was PBMCs, taken at surgery. The receptors were gathered from a female donor with early-stage non-small cell lung cancer.

This clonotype was recorded a few times. The CDR3 DNA reads as TGTGCCATCAGTGAGTCGATTAGCGGGAGATTAAATGAGCAGTTCTTC. This translates into CAISESISGRLNEQFF. The gene calls are TRBV10-3 and TRBJ2-1; 9 bases line up with TRBD2. Trimming cost V 0 bases and J 7 bases; bases outside gene matches: 7. The germline V gene encodes CDR1 ENHRY and CDR2 SYGVKD. This CDR3 has 16 amino acids.

Ten or more counts support this clonotype. The rearrangement links TRBV5-6 to TRBJ1-5, with D unclear. Germline CDR1 reads SGHDT; CDR2 reads YYEEEE. CDR3 length: 15 residues. V gave up 0 bases and J gave up 4 bases, with 11 bases separating them. CDR3 DNA: TGTGCCAGCAGCTTGGGTAGGGCAGTGAATCAGCCCCAGCATTTT. Amino acids: CASSLGRAVNQPQHF.

In DNA, the CDR3 is TGTGCCAGCAGCTTGAGGAGACGGTGGATAGGGAGCAATGAGCAGTTCTTC. Its protein product is CASSLRRRWIGSNEQFF. The genes are TRBV11-1 and TRBJ2-1; TRBD2 is a possible D gene (5 bases). The CDR3 spans 17 residues. Trimming pared 3 bases from V and 6 bases from J, leaving 21 bases between. CDR1 and CDR2 from the germline V gene are SGHAT and FQDESV (reference sequence).

This chain joins TRBV7-9 and TRBJ2-2; D unclear. V was cut by 5 bases and J by 0 bases, with 10 bases left in between. Per germline, CDR1 SEHNR and CDR2 FQNEAQ (reference sequence). The CDR3 runs 15 residues. The CDR3 loop reads CASSPDWANTGELFF. For the CDR3, the DNA is TGTGCCAGCAGCCCCGACTGGGCGAACACCGGGGAGCTGTTTTTT.

This clonotype is deemed medium-sized. The chain joins TRBV27 to TRBJ2-1, with TRBD1 as a possible D gene (6 bases). The germline V and J ends were trimmed by 3 bases and 7 bases, with 13 bases remaining between them. The V gene's germline CDR1 is MNHEY and CDR2 SMNVEV (reference sequence). CDR3 length equals 14 residues. The CDR3 DNA sequence: TGTGCCAGCAGTTTGCCCGGGACAACGAATGAGCAGTTCTTC. It yields the protein CASSLPGTTNEQFF.

This clonotype has only a few counts. The chain recombines TRBV21-1 with TRBJ1-6; TRBD1, the table's D call, was not compared with the DNA. TRBV21-1 is a pseudogene locus. There are 18 residues in the CDR3. The CDR3 loop reads CASSKRKTGGSYNSPLHF. CDR3 coding DNA: TGTGCCAGCAGCAAAAGAAAGACAGGGGGCTCCTATAATTCACCCCTCCACTTT.

This clonotype was counted many times. This rearrangement joins TRBV4-2 to TRBJ2-3; TRBD2 agrees at 12 bases. Germline CDR1 and CDR2: LGHNA and YNFKEQ. V lost 4 bases and J lost 6; bases outside the gene matches: 5. This CDR3 spans 15 amino acids. DNA of the CDR3: TGTGCCAGCAGCCTTTGGACTAGCGGGGCGGATACGCAGTATTTT. Protein sequence: CASSLWTSGADTQYF.

Many counts were recorded for this clonotype. The chain joins TRBV7-8 to TRBJ2-5; D is undetermined. The V end lost 5 bases, the J end lost 0 bases, and 10 bases lay between the germline ends. The germline V gene has CDR1 SGHVS and CDR2 FQNEAQ. The CDR3 has 14 residues. The CDR3: CASSPWQNQETQYF. The CDR3 bases are TGTGCCAGCAGCCCCTGGCAAAACCAAGAGACCCAGTACTTC.

The sample holds a few counts of this clonotype. The chain couples TRBV7-2 to TRBJ1-5, with 8 bases lining up with TRBD1. The CDR3 covers 15 residues. Trimming removed 5 bases from V and 6 bases from J; junction bases left unmatched: 9. Germline CDR1 reads SGHTA; CDR2 reads FQGNSA. CDR3 in amino acids: CASSRTGQDGQPQHF. CDR3 DNA sequence: TGTGCCAGCAGCCGGACAGGGCAGGATGGTCAGCCCCAGCATTTT.